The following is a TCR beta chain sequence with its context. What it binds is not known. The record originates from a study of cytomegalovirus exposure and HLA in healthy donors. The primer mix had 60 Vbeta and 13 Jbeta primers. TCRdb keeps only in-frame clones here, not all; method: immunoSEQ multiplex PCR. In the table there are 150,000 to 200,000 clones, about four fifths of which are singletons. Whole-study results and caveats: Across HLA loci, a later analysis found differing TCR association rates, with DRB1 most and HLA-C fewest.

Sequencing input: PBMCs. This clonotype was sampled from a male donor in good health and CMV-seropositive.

The CDR3 loop is CASSLDGTDYEQYF. DNA of the CDR3: TGCGCCAGCAGCTTGGATGGCACAGACTACGAGCAGTACTTC. V and J are TRBV5-1 and TRBJ2-7; no clear D. The CDR3 runs 14 residues. Trimming removed 0 bases from V and 3 bases from J, with 10 bases in between. Germline V gene data show CDR1 as SGHRS and CDR2 as YFSETQ.